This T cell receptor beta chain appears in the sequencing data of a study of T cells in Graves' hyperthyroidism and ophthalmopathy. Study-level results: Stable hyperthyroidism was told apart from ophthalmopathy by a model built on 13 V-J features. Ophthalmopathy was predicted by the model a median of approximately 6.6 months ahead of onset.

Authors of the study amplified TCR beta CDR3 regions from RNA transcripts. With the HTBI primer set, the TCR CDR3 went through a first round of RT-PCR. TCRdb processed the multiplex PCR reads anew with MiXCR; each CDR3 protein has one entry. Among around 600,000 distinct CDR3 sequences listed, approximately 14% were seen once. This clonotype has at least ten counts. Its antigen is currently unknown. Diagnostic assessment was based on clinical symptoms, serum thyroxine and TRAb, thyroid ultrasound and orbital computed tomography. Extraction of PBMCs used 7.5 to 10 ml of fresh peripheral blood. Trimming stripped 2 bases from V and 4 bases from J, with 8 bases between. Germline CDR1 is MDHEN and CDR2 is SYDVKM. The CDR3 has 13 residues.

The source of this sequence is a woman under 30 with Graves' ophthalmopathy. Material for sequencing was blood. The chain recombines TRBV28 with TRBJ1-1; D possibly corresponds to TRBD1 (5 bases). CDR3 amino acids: CASSLPGPTEAFF. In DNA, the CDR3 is TGTGCCAGCAGTTTACCAGGGCCCACTGAAGCTTTCTTT.